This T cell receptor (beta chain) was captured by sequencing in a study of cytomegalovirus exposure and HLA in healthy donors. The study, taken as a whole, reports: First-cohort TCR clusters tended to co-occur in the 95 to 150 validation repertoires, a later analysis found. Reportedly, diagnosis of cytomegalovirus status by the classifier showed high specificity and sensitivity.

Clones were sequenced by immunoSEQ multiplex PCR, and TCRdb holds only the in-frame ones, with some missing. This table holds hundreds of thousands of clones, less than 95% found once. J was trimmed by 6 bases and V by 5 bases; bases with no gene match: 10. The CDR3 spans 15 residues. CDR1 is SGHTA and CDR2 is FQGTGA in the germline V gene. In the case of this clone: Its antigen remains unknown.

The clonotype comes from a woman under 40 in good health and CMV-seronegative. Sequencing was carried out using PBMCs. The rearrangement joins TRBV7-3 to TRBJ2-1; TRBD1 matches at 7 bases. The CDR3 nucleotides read TGTGCCAGCAGCCAAATAACAGGGGTGAGCAATGAGCAGTTCTTC. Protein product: CASSQITGVSNEQFF.